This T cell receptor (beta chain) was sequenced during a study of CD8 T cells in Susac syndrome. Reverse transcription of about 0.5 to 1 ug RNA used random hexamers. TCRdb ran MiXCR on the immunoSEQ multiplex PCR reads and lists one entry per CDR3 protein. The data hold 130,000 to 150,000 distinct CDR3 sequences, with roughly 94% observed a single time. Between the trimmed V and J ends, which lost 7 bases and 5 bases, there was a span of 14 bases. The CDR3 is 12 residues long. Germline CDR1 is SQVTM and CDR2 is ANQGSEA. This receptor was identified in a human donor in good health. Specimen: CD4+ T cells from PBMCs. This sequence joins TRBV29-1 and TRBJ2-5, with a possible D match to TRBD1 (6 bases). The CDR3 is CSARQEVETQYF. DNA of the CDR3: TGCAGCGCGAGACAGGAGGTGGAGACCCAGTACTTC.